This is a list of T cell receptor beta chains from one sample in a study of T cell repertoires in cytomegalovirus infection. One entry per CDR3 protein, called by TCRdb with MiXCR from the reads. This sample yields roughly 720,000 distinct CDR3 sequences, of which roughly 36% are seen a single time; around 2.6% belongs to the top ten. Sequences were obtained from PBMCs. These receptors all come from a human donor in good health (CMV status not recorded). Some clones in this sample may be carry-over from other donors' samples. The conserved cysteine and the conserved F or W are not part of the CDR3 here.

v_gene: TRBV28; j_gene: TRBJ2-1; CDR3aa: ASSLWVRVPRNEQF
v_gene: TRBV28; j_gene: TRBJ2-6; CDR3aa: ASSATGQGKGANVLT
v_gene: TRBV6-5; j_gene: TRBJ1-3; CDR3aa: ASSQPGTGGNTIY
v_gene: TRBV28; j_gene: TRBJ2-2; CDR3aa: ASSLEENTGELF
v_gene: TRBV4-1; j_gene: TRBJ1-6; CDR3aa: ASSQGVSPGEKSPLH
v_gene: TRBV9; j_gene: TRBJ1-2; CDR3aa: ASSVATGTGERYT
v_gene: TRBV15; j_gene: TRBJ1-4; CDR3aa: ATSSSPGQGNEKLF
v_gene: TRBV6-2/TRBV6-3; j_gene: TRBJ2-1; CDR3aa: ASSYEYYNEQF
v_gene: TRBV5-3; j_gene: TRBJ2-7; CDR3aa: ATKGPWGEQY
v_gene: TRBV6-1; j_gene: TRBJ2-5; CDR3aa: ASDSGGETQY
v_gene: TRBV29-1; j_gene: TRBJ1-4; CDR3aa: SATPATNEKLF
v_gene: TRBV7-4; j_gene: TRBJ2-7; CDR3aa: ASSVNSVSSYEQY
v_gene: TRBV12-3/TRBV12-4; j_gene: TRBJ1-6; CDR3aa: ASSFTGDPYNSPLH
v_gene: TRBV6-5; j_gene: TRBJ2-3; CDR3aa: ASSYSRPPDTQY
v_gene: TRBV6-5; j_gene: TRBJ1-1; CDR3aa: ASSYGGSGTEAF
v_gene: TRBV14; j_gene: TRBJ1-1; CDR3aa: ASSQLAGDTEAF
v_gene: TRBV7-8; j_gene: TRBJ2-7; CDR3aa: ASSFSGPGYEQY
v_gene: TRBV7-9; j_gene: TRBJ2-3; CDR3aa: ASSSTKADTQY
v_gene: TRBV7-8; j_gene: TRBJ2-1; CDR3aa: ASSSYLTSGRKVNEQF
v_gene: TRBV25-1; j_gene: TRBJ2-1; CDR3aa: ASRGDGKGQF
v_gene: TRBV7-2; j_gene: TRBJ2-3; CDR3aa: ASSPAALAVLSSTDTQY
v_gene: TRBV5-6; j_gene: TRBJ2-7; CDR3aa: ASTPRRGTAKHEQY
v_gene: TRBV6-5; j_gene: TRBJ2-1; CDR3aa: ASRYSRDGYNEQF
v_gene: TRBV3-1; j_gene: TRBJ2-1; CDR3aa: ASSHGGFHNEQF
v_gene: TRBV28; j_gene: TRBJ1-4; CDR3aa: ASSHRGVAEKLF
v_gene: TRBV9; j_gene: TRBJ2-1; CDR3aa: ASSVGGSGINEQF
v_gene: TRBV28; j_gene: TRBJ2-7; CDR3aa: ASSPWTGGLAGPSYEQY
v_gene: TRBV19; j_gene: TRBJ1-1; CDR3aa: ASGQQGFIEAF
v_gene: TRBV18; j_gene: TRBJ2-1; CDR3aa: ASSNRRGNEQF
v_gene: TRBV20-1; j_gene: TRBJ1-1; CDR3aa: SAREPQGAGEAF
v_gene: TRBV7-2; j_gene: TRBJ2-1; CDR3aa: ASSLASPPSGVSNEQF
v_gene: TRBV5-4; j_gene: TRBJ2-1; CDR3aa: ASSSISGEQF
v_gene: TRBV20-1; j_gene: TRBJ2-1; CDR3aa: SASHRGAHEQF
v_gene: TRBV19; j_gene: TRBJ1-5; CDR3aa: ASSMLRQANQPQH
v_gene: TRBV29-1; j_gene: TRBJ1-2; CDR3aa: SVEEYGQSYGYT
v_gene: TRBV15; j_gene: TRBJ2-2; CDR3aa: ATSRDRTSGTGELF
v_gene: TRBV29-1; j_gene: TRBJ1-1; CDR3aa: SGKLQNTEAF
v_gene: TRBV4-1; j_gene: TRBJ2-7; CDR3aa: ASSQGSGSNEQY
v_gene: TRBV6-6; j_gene: TRBJ2-3; CDR3aa: ASSPIGQGEDTQY
v_gene: TRBV7-8; j_gene: TRBJ1-2; CDR3aa: ASSLTMGGGYGYT
v_gene: TRBV5-4; j_gene: TRBJ2-7; CDR3aa: ASSEGSGPYEQY
v_gene: TRBV7-6; j_gene: TRBJ2-5; CDR3aa: ASSPSSGGFQETQY
v_gene: TRBV6-6; j_gene: TRBJ1-3; CDR3aa: ASSYYTGSSGNTIY